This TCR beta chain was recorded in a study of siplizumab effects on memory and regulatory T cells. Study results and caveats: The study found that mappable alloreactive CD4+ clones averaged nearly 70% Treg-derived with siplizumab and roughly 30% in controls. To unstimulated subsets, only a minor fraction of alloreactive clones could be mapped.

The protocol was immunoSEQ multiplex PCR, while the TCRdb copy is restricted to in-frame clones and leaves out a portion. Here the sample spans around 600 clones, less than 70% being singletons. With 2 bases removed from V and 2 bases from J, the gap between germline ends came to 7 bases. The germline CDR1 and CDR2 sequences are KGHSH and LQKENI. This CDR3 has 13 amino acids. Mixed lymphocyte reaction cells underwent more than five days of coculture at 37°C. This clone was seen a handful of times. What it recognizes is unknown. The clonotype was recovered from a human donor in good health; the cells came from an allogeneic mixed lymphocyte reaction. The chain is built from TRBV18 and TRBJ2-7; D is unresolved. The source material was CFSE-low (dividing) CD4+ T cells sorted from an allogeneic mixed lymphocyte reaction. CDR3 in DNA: TGTGCCAGCTCACCAAGCGCTACCTACGAGCAGTACTTC. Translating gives CASSPSATYEQYF. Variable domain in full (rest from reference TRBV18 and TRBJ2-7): NAGVMQNPRHLVRRRGQEARLRCSPMKGHSHVYWYRQLPEEGLKFMVYLQKENIIDESGMPKERFSAEFPKEGPSILRIQQVVRGDSAAYFCASSPSATYEQYFGPGTRLTVT.